This TCR beta chain stems from a study of identical twins. TCRdb redid the calling of the 5' RACE reads with MiXCR, one entry per CDR3 protein. This table has around 230,000 distinct CDR3 sequences, 9.4% appearing once. This clonotype was picked up many times. Its antigen is unknown. Germline loops: CDR1 DFQATT, CDR2 SNEGSKA (reference sequence). This CDR3 is 14 amino acids long. V gave up 3 bases and J gave up 4 bases; unmatched junction bases: 7. The study's findings and limits: Possibly, invariant MAIT and iNKT cells partly confounded zero-insertion analyses. Findings depended on cross-sectional statistics rather than tracking the same donors. Fewer insertions were carried by abundant cord blood beta clonotypes, but none was seen in memory repertoires.

Material: memory (CD45RO+) T cells sorted from blood. The chain has TRBV20-1 and TRBJ2-7, with TRBD1 matching over 9 bases. This clonotype originated in a woman aged 18 to 35 in good health. The CDR3 nucleotides are TGCAGTGCTAGGCTTACAGGGGGCAAGTACGAGCAGTACTTC. It yields the protein CSARLTGGKYEQYF.